This T cell receptor beta chain is drawn from a study of cytomegalovirus exposure and HLA in healthy donors. Findings of the study overall: Sequencing likely caused a cluster of highly shared sequence variants. Presence/absence analyses assumed roughly uniform sequencing depth across donors, which may not hold.

The CDR3 covers 16 residues. The V and J ends lost 6 bases and 4 bases, in that order; junction bases with no gene match: 13. Per germline, CDR1 SGHRS and CDR2 YFSETQ. On this clone: Its target is not known.

The PCR was carried out with 60 Vbeta primers and 13 Jbeta primers. The method was immunoSEQ multiplex PCR; TCRdb's version includes in-frame clones alone and lacks a portion of them. The sample consists of 250,000 to 350,000 clones, around 86% of them appearing once. Sequenced sample: PBMCs. The source is a man aged 40-55 years in good health and CMV-seropositive. The chain carries TRBV5-1 and TRBJ2-1; TRBD1 matches 7 bases. CDR3 DNA: TGCGCCAGCACTAGGACCCCGGGACAGCTGTACAATGAGCAGTTCTTC. Protein product: CASTRTPGQLYNEQFF.